What follows are 23 T cell receptor beta chains derived from one specimen sequenced in a study of read filtering for tumor transcriptome and immune sequencing (dated by TCRdb to 2020 to 2021). The sequencing machine was an Illumina HiSeq 4000. TCR libraries were constructed from approximately 360 ng RNA using the Immunoverse kit, and molecular barcoded adaptors covering alpha/delta and beta/gamma chains were employed. Using fastp trimming at Q25 and MiXCR clonotype assembly, TCRdb reanalyzed the public sequencing data and kept in-frame beta chains. All rows with the same CDR3 protein become a single entry with the most common DNA and genes. Recorded for this sample are 25,000 to 35,000 distinct CDR3 sequences; about a fifth of them occurred a single time. The top ten clones comprise approximately 16% of the sample. Material: a population of CD138-negative cells sorted from bone marrow. In the paper's terms, the cell subset or site label means: bone marrow mononuclear cells depleted of CD138+ plasma/myeloma cells by negative magnetic selection. These receptors were obtained from a donor aged 40 or over with multiple myeloma.

This clonotype was seen ten or more times. The chain links TRBV4-2 to TRBJ2-3; tentatively, D is TRBD2 (6 bases). V was cut by 2 bases and J by 1 base, with 7 bases left in between. Per germline, CDR1 LGHNA and CDR2 YNFKEQ. CDR3 size: 14 residues. The CDR3 nucleotides are TGTGCCAGCAGCCAAACGGGAGGCACAGATACGCAGTATTTT. Amino acid sequence: CASSQTGGTDTQYF.

This clonotype has at least ten counts. This chain connects TRBV28 to TRBJ1-1, with D unclear. V was pared by 3 bases and J by 3 bases, with 5 bases between. The CDR3 runs 12 residues. From germline, CDR1 is MDHEN and CDR2 SYDVKM. The CDR3 here is CASSFRYTEAFF. The CDR3 DNA reads TGTGCCAGCAGTTTTAGGTACACTGAAGCTTTCTTT.

In regard to this clonotype: Its ends do not fully match the called genes, so a read error is possible. The rearrangement joins TRBV19 to TRBJ2-4; maybe TRBD2 (6 bases). CDR3 size: 14 residues. CDR1 and CDR2 (germline): LNHDA, SQIVND (reference sequence). In DNA form, the CDR3 reads TGTGCCAGTGGTATTCGGGGGATCAAAAACATTCAGTACTTC. This sequence encodes CASGIRGIKNIQYF.

Regarding this clonotype: The conserved closing phenylalanine or tryptophan is absent in this CDR3, likely reflecting a read error. The CDR3 DNA is TGTGCGACCCAGGGGGAGAACACCGGGGAGCTGTTTTAT. Residues: CATQGENTGELFY. J is TRBJ2-2 and V is TRBV7-9; 7 bases line up with TRBD1. CDR3 size: 13 residues. CDR1 is SEHNR and CDR2 is FQNEAQ in the germline V gene (reference sequence).

This clonotype has just a few counts. The gene calls are TRBV12-3 or TRBV12-4 and TRBJ2-5; possible D gene TRBD1, 6 bases. The CDR3 sequence is 14 residues long. Trimming removed 4 bases from V and 1 base from J, with 10 bases in between. The CDR3 loop reads CASSYRQAQETQYF. Written as DNA, the CDR3 is TGTGCCAGCAGTTACCGACAGGCCCAAGAGACCCAGTACTTC.

This clonotype was seen ten or more times. This rearrangement joins TRBV29-1 to TRBJ1-1, with 7 positions matching TRBD1. CDR3 length: 13 residues. Germline V lookup: CDR1 SQVTM, CDR2 ANQGSEA. With 6 bases clipped from V and 0 bases from J, the junction kept 4 bases outside the gene matches. The CDR3 coding sequence is TGCAGCGTACCGGGACAGCTGAACACTGAAGCTTTCTTT. It specifies CSVPGQLNTEAFF.

Ten or more counts support this clonotype. The V gene is TRBV28, the J gene TRBJ1-5; D uncertain. The CDR3 totals 12 residues. V was trimmed by 3 bases and J by 7 bases, leaving 7 bases between them. Germline CDR1 MDHEN, CDR2 SYDVKM. CDR3 sequence (DNA): TGTGCCAGCAGTTTCCTTCACCAGCCCCAGCATTTT. It translates to CASSFLHQPQHF. The entire variable domain, with the rest obtained from reference TRBV28 and TRBJ1-5, is as follows: DVKVTQSSRYLVKRTGEKVFLECVQDMDHENMFWYRQDPGLGLRLIYFSYDVKMKEKGDIPEGYSVSREKKERFSLILESASTNQTSMYLCASSFLHQPQHFGDGTRLSIL.

This clonotype has ten or more counts. The rearrangement links TRBV6-5 to TRBJ1-2, with D uncertain. V dropped 2 bases and J dropped 0 bases, with 10 bases sitting between them. Germline values: CDR1 MNHEY, CDR2 SVGAGI. The CDR3 is made up of 15 amino acids. In DNA, the CDR3 is TGTGCCAGCAGTTACGCCCCGGAGACTAACTATGGCTACACCTTC. Translating gives CASSYAPETNYGYTF.

This clonotype was observed at least ten times. CDR3 nucleotide sequence: TGTGCCATCGGGGGGACAGGATCTTACAATGAGCAGTTCTTC. This gives the protein CAIGGTGSYNEQFF. The chain combines TRBV10-3 with TRBJ2-1; TRBD1 matches at 8 bases. Germline assignment: CDR1 ENHRY and CDR2 SYGVKD. The CDR3 runs 14 residues. V trimming: 8 bases; J trimming: 4 bases; junction bases outside the gene matches: 7.

This clonotype was detected many times. The V call is TRBV24-1, the J call TRBJ2-2; D unresolved. This CDR3 is built from 15 residues. V shed 0 bases and J shed 6 bases, with 10 bases lying between them. CDR1 is KGHDR, CDR2 SFDVKD, per germline. The CDR3 bases are TGTGCCACCAGTGATTTGCCCCTCAATGCCGGGGAGCTGTTTTTT. This gives the protein CATSDLPLNAGELFF.

This clonotype was recorded at least ten times. The chain recombines TRBV5-1 with TRBJ2-5; possibly TRBD1 or TRBD2 for D (5 bases each). V was shortened by 2 bases and J by 2 bases, with 13 bases between the two germline ends. Germline V gene sequence: CDR1 SGHRS, CDR2 YFSETQ. This CDR3 comprises 15 residues. The CDR3: CASSFGASRQETQYF. Written as DNA, the CDR3 is TGCGCCAGCAGCTTCGGGGCTAGCAGGCAAGAGACCCAGTACTTC. Filled out from reference TRBV5-1 and TRBJ2-5, the complete variable domain reads KAGVTQTPRYLIKTRGQQVTLSCSPISGHRSVSWYQQTPGQGLQFLFEYFSETQRNKGNFPGRFSGRQFSNSRSEMNVSTLELGDSALYLCASSFGASRQETQYFGPGTRLLVL.

The V call is TRBV6-2 or TRBV6-3, the J call TRBJ2-2, with D unclear. This CDR3 region has 12 residues. With 6 bases removed from V and 5 bases from J, the gap between germline ends came to 7 bases. Germline CDR1 reads MNHEY; CDR2 reads SVGEGT. The CDR3: CASSLLTGELFF. The CDR3 DNA is TGTGCCAGCAGCCTCCTTACCGGGGAGCTGTTTTTT.

In this sample, this clonotype turned up many times. This chain uses TRBV20-1 with TRBJ2-3, with TRBD2 matching 10 bases. The length of the CDR3 is 15 residues. Unmatched junction bases numbered 5, after V lost 2 bases and J lost 3 bases. The germline V gene has CDR1 DFQATT and CDR2 SNEGSKA (reference sequence). CDR3 amino acids: CSARMASGSTDTQYF. CDR3 coding DNA: TGCAGTGCTAGAATGGCTAGCGGGAGTACAGATACGCAGTATTTT.

This clonotype was seen ten or more times. The V and J genes are TRBV4-1 and TRBJ1-1, with TRBD1 matching over 8 bases. The CDR3 loop spans 14 amino acids. With 1 base clipped from V and 6 bases from J, the junction kept 4 bases outside the gene matches. Germline V gives CDR1 MGHRA, CDR2 YSYEKL. In DNA, the CDR3 is TGCGCCAGCAGCCAAGTGGACAGGGAGGCTGAAGCTTTCTTT. Residues: CASSQVDREAEAFF.

This clonotype was counted many times. This sequence joins TRBV20-1 and TRBJ2-5, with D possibly being TRBD1 (5 bases). The CDR3 runs 13 residues. V was shortened by 0 bases and J by 7 bases, with 12 bases between the two germline ends. Germline-derived CDR1 and CDR2 are DFQATT and SNEGSKA (reference sequence). The CDR3: CSARDQGFGTQYF. In DNA, the CDR3 is TGCAGTGCTAGAGATCAGGGCTTTGGGACCCAGTACTTC.

This clonotype was seen ten or more times. This rearrangement joins TRBV5-1 to TRBJ1-1; possibly TRBD1 for D (5 bases). V was shortened by 0 bases and J by 2 bases, with 14 bases between the two germline ends. The CDR3 spans 16 residues. Germline assignment: CDR1 SGHRS and CDR2 YFSETQ. CDR3 sequence (DNA): TGCGCCAGCAGCTTGGATGGGGGGGGGTTAAACACTGAAGCTTTCTTT. Translating gives CASSLDGGGLNTEAFF.

The chain is built from TRBV7-9 and TRBJ1-6; 10 bases are a match to TRBD1. V gave up 1 base and J gave up 8 bases; unmatched junction bases: 2. The CDR3 extends over 15 amino acids. Germline V gene lookup returns CDR1 SEHNR and CDR2 FQNEAQ (reference sequence). For the CDR3, the DNA is TGTGCCAGCAGCTTAGGACAGGGGGCCGATTCACCCCTCCACTTT. As protein: CASSLGQGADSPLHF.

This clonotype was detected ten times or more. The chain couples TRBV24-1 to TRBJ2-1; 13 bases fit TRBD2. CDR1 is KGHDR, CDR2 SFDVKD, per germline. The CDR3 extends over 16 amino acids. V was pared by 5 bases and J by 9 bases, with 9 bases of the junction left unmatched. The CDR3 is CATSGATSGGSSEQFF. The DNA of the CDR3 is TGTGCCACCAGTGGCGCGACTAGCGGGGGGTCCAGTGAGCAGTTCTTC.

This clonotype came up many times. The chain employs TRBV7-2 and TRBJ2-7; no clear D. Germline values: CDR1 SGHTA, CDR2 FQGNSA. Trimming took off 0 bases at V and 2 bases at J, with 8 bases between the two ends. There are 14 residues in the CDR3. CDR3 amino acids: CASSLAWGPYEQYF. CDR3 sequence (DNA): TGTGCCAGCAGCTTAGCCTGGGGTCCCTACGAGCAGTACTTC.

At least ten counts were recorded for this clonotype. This chain connects TRBV28 to TRBJ2-3; no clear D. The ends were cut back, 4 bases at V and 4 bases at J, with 12 bases in the middle. CDR1 and CDR2 from the germline V gene are MDHEN and SYDVKM. The CDR3 loop spans 14 amino acids. The CDR3 spells CASSSPGLADTQYF. The CDR3 nucleotides are TGTGCCAGCAGTTCTCCGGGCTTGGCAGATACGCAGTATTTT.

In its sample, this clonotype was seen many times. The rearrangement links TRBV20-1 to TRBJ2-3, with 10 bases aligning to TRBD2. Germline trimming cut 3 bases from V and 0 bases from J; bases unmatched to any gene: 6. The CDR3 runs to 16 residues. Germline V gene sequence: CDR1 DFQATT, CDR2 SNEGSKA (reference sequence). The CDR3 DNA follows: TGCAGTGCTAGTGGACTAGCGGAACTTAGCACAGATACGCAGTATTTT. It yields the protein CSASGLAELSTDTQYF.

This clonotype showed up many times. V usage is TRBV11-2 and J usage is TRBJ2-3, with D unresolved. The CDR3 runs to 14 residues. Per the germline V gene, CDR1 is SGHAT and CDR2 is FQNNGV. V lost 3 bases and J 1 base, leaving 8 bases between the germline ends. CDR3 amino acids: CASSFYRGTDTQYF. DNA for the CDR3: TGTGCCAGCAGCTTTTATCGGGGCACAGATACGCAGTATTTT.

This clonotype was observed many times. This sequence joins TRBV7-3 and TRBJ2-1; no clear D gene. The CDR3 extends over 14 amino acids. Germline CDR1 and CDR2: SGHTA and FQGTGA. Trimming took off 6 bases at V and 0 bases at J, with 9 bases between the two ends. CDR3 residues: CASSLHSSYNEQFF. The CDR3 DNA follows: TGTGCCAGCAGTCTTCACAGCTCCTACAATGAGCAGTTCTTC.